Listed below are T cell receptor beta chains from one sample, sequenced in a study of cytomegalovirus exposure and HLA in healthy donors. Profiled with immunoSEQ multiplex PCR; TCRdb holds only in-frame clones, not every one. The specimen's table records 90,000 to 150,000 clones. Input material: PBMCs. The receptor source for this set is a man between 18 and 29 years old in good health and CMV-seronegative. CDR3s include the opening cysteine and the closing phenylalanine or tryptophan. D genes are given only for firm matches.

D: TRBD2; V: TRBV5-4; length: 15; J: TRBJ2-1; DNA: TGTGCCAGCAGCCGGACTAGCGGGATCGAAAATGAGCAGTTCTTC; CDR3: CASSRTSGIENEQFF
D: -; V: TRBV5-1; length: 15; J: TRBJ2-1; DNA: TGCGCCAGCAGCCCCGCGACAATTCCAAGGAATGAGCAGTTCTTC; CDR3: CASSPATIPRNEQFF
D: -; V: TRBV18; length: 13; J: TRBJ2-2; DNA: TGTGCCAGCTCACCACCGGAGACCGGGGAGCTGTTTTTT; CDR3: CASSPPETGELFF
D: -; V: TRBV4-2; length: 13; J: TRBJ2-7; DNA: TGTGCCAGCAGCCACGACAGTATCTACGAGCAGTACTTC; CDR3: CASSHDSIYEQYF
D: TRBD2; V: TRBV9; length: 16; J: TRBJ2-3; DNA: TGTGCCAGCAGCGTAGGGGCGGGAGCGGACACAGATACGCAGTATTTT; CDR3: CASSVGAGADTDTQYF
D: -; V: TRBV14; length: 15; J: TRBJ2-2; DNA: TGTGCCAGCAGCCAAGCAGGTTGGAACACCGGGGAGCTGTTTTTT; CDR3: CASSQAGWNTGELFF
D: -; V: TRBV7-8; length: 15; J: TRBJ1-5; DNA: TGTGCCAGCAGCTTACCCGGACATTCCAATCAGCCCCAGCATTTT; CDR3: CASSLPGHSNQPQHF
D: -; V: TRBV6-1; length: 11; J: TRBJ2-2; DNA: TGTGCCAGCAGGAAGAGCGGGGAGCTGTTTTTT; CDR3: CASRKSGELFF
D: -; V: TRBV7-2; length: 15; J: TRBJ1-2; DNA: TGTGCCAGCAGCTTAGCGATGGGCACCTCCTATGGCTACACCTTC; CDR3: CASSLAMGTSYGYTF
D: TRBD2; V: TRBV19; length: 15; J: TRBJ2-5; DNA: TGTGCCAGTAGTCCCAGCGGGGGGGCCAAAGAGACCCAGTACTTC; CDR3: CASSPSGGAKETQYF
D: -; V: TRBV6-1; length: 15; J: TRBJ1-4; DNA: TGTGCCAGCAGTGATCCGAGGCCAACTAATGAAAAACTGTTTTTT; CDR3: CASSDPRPTNEKLFF
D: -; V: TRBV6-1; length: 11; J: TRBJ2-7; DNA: TGTGCCGTGGGGGGATTCCTCGAGCAGTACTTC; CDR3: CAVGGFLEQYF
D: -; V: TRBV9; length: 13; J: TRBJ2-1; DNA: TGTGCCAGCAGCGTAGAAAGCGAAACCCCGCAGTTCTTC; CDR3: CASSVESETPQFF
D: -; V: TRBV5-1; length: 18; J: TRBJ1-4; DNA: TGCGCCAGCAGCTTGACCCCAGGGGATTTGCAGACTAATGAAAAACTGTTTTTT; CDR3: CASSLTPGDLQTNEKLFF
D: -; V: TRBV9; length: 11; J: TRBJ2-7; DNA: TGTGCCAGCAGTGGGGGGGCCGAGCAGTACTTC; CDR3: CASSGGAEQYF
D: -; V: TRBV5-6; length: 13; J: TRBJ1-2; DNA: TGTGCCAGCAGCTTAAATGATCAGGGCGGCTACACCTTC; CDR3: CASSLNDQGGYTF
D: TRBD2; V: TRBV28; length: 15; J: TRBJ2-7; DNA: TGTGCCAGCAGCACCGGACTAGCGGGAGGAAACGAGCAGTACTTC; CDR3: CASSTGLAGGNEQYF
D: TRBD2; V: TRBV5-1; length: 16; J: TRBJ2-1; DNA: TGCGCCAGCAGCTTGGGCCTAGCGGGAGGTGACAATGAGCAGTTCTTC; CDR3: CASSLGLAGGDNEQFF
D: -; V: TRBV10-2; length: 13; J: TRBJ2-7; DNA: TGCGCCAGCACCAACACACTACTGCACGAGCAGTACTTC; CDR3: CASTNTLLHEQYF
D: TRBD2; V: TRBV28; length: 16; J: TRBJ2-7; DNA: TGTGCCAGCAGTTTATTGTCTAGCGGGAGCTCCTACGAGCAGTACTTC; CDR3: CASSLLSSGSSYEQYF
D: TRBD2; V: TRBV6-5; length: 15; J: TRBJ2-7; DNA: TGTGCCAGCAAACTCCTAGCGGGCCTATCCTACGAGCAGTACTTC; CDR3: CASKLLAGLSYEQYF
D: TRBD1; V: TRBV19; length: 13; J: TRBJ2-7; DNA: TGTGCCAGTAGTATAGGGGGACAGACAGAGCAGTACTTC; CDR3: CASSIGGQTEQYF
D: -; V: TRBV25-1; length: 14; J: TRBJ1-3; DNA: TGTGCCAGCGGTGACCCGAGCTCTGGAAACACCATATATTTT; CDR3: CASGDPSSGNTIYF
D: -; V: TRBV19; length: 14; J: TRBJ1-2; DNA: TGTGCCAGTAGTACCCGACAGAGAGTCTATGGCTACACCTTC; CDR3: CASSTRQRVYGYTF
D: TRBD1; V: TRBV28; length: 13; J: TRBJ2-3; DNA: TGTGCCAGCAGGGGGACAGGGCGAGATACGCAGTATTTT; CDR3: CASRGTGRDTQYF
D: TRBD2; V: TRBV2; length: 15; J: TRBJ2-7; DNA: TGTGCCAGCAGTGAGTTAGCGGGGGGTTCCTACGAGCAGTACTTC; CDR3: CASSELAGGSYEQYF
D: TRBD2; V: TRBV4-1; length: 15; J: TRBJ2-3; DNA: TGCGCCAGCTACTCGGGGGGGCCTAGCACAGATACGCAGTATTTT; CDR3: CASYSGGPSTDTQYF
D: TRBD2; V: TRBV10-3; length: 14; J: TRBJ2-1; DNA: TGTGCTCGATTACTAGCGGGAGGGGAAAATGAGCAGTTCTTC; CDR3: CARLLAGGENEQFF
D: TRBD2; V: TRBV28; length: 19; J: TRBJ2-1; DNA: TGTGCCAGCAGTTTTACCTGGACTAGCGGGCTCCACTCCTACAATGAGCAGTTCTTC; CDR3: CASSFTWTSGLHSYNEQFF
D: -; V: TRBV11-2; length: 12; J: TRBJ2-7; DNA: TGTGCCAGCAGCGATCTACGCTACGAGCAGTACTTC; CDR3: CASSDLRYEQYF
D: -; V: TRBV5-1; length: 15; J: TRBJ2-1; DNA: TGCGCCAGCAGCTTGGCCGACAGCTCCTACAATGAGCAGTTCTTC; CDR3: CASSLADSSYNEQFF
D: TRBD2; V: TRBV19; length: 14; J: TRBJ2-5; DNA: TGTGCCAGTAGGACGGGAGGGTCGGTGGAGACCCAGTACTTC; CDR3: CASRTGGSVETQYF